This T cell receptor (beta chain) was captured in a study of control samples from healthy donors and cancer patients. Data came from immunoSEQ multiplex PCR; TCRdb stores just in-frame clones and leaves some out. The sample carries 120,000 to 150,000 clones, less than 95% recorded once. With V trimmed by 0 bases and J by 3 bases, 2 bases remained unmatched. This CDR3 is 15 amino acids long. The germline V gene encodes CDR1 SGHNT and CDR2 YENEEA. The rearrangement uses TRBV11-3 and TRBJ2-1, with TRBD2 identical over 7 bases. Sequencing was carried out using blood. This sequence was found in a man aged 18 to 29 in good health. DNA for the CDR3: TGTGCCAGCAGCTTAGATCCGGGGGGCTACAATGAGCAGTTCTTC. This encodes CASSLDPGGYNEQFF.